The T cell receptor beta chain under discussion was sequenced for a study of blood T cells in healthy people across ages. Healthy Russian Caucasian donors spanned ages about 6 to 100 years. Donors gave 8 to 10 milliliters of peripheral blood apiece. Study results and limitations: Donors of long life had a larger count of naive CD4+ cells and greater diversity than aged donors.

It was with a sample-barcoded 5' primer and a J-beta primer mix that a second PCR of roughly 7 to 12 cycles was run. Each cDNA was tagged by a template-switch adaptor containing 12 random nucleotides. From the 5' RACE reads, TCRdb called clonotypes with MiXCR, one entry per CDR3 protein. This table holds 700,000 to 950,000 distinct CDR3 sequences, roughly 44% found once. Concerning this clonotype: Its antigen remains unknown.

This CDR3 has 15 residues. Per germline, CDR1 MNHNS and CDR2 SASEGT. The V end was cut by 3 bases, the J end by 2 bases, with 12 bases between. The sequenced sample was blood. This chain joins TRBV6-1 and TRBJ2-3; D remains ambiguous. The clonotype was recovered from a woman aged 55-70 years in good health. The CDR3, as DNA: TGTGCCAGCAGTGAGGATGGCTTCCCCACAGATACGCAGTATTTT. It codes for CASSEDGFPTDTQYF.